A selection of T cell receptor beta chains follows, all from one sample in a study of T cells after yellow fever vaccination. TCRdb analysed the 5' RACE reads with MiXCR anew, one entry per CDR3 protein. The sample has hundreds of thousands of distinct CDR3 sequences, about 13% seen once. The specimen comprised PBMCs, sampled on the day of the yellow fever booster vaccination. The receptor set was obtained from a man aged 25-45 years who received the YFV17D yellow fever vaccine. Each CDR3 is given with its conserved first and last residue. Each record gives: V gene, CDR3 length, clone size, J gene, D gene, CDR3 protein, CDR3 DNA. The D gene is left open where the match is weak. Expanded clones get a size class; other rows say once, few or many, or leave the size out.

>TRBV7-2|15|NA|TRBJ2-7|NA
CASRDGTVSSYEQYF
TGTGCCAGCAGGGACGGGACGGTGAGCTCCTACGAGCAGTACTTC
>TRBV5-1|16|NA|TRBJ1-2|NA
CASSLGPGASNYGYTF
TGCGCCAGCAGCTTGGGACCGGGGGCCTCTAACTATGGCTACACCTTC
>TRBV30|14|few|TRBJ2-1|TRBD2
CAWMSGGIYNEQFF
TGTGCCTGGATGTCGGGAGGGATCTACAATGAGCAGTTCTTC
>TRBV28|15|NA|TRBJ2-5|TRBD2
CASRSGSASLETQYF
TGTGCCAGCAGAAGCGGGAGTGCCTCCTTAGAGACCCAGTACTTC
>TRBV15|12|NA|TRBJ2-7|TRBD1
CATSRAGGEQYF
TGTGCCACCAGCAGGGCAGGGGGCGAGCAGTACTTC
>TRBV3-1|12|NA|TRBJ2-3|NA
CASSQVSSTQYF
TGTGCCAGCAGCCAAGTTAGCAGTACGCAGTATTTT
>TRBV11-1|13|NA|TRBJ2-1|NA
CASSRTTYNEQFF
TGTGCCAGCAGCCGGACAACCTACAATGAGCAGTTCTTC
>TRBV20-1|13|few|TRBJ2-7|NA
CSARGKAGYEQYF
TGCAGTGCTAGAGGAAAGGCGGGGTACGAGCAGTACTTC
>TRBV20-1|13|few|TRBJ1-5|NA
CSVREYSNQPQHF
TGCAGTGTACGGGAGTATAGCAATCAGCCCCAGCATTTT
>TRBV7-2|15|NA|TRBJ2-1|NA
CASRIGQSSYNEQFF
TGTGCCAGCCGGATCGGACAGAGCTCCTACAATGAGCAGTTCTTC
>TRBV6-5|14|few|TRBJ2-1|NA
CASSYTTGNVEQFF
TGTGCCAGCAGTTACACTACAGGGAATGTTGAGCAGTTCTTC
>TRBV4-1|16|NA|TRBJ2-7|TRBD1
CASSQGDSRGPYEQYF
TGCGCCAGCAGCCAAGGGGATTCCAGGGGGCCCTACGAGCAGTACTTC
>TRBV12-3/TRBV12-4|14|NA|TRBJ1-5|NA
CASSPGAGSKPQHF
TGTGCCAGCAGCCCAGGAGCAGGGTCGAAGCCCCAGCATTTT
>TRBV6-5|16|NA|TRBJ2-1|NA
CASSPRAGSGYNEQFF
TGTGCCAGCAGCCCGAGGGCGGGAAGCGGATACAATGAGCAGTTCTTC
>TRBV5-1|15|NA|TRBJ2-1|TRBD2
CASSLEGTSVGEQFF
TGCGCCAGCAGCTTGGAAGGGACTAGCGTTGGTGAGCAGTTCTTC